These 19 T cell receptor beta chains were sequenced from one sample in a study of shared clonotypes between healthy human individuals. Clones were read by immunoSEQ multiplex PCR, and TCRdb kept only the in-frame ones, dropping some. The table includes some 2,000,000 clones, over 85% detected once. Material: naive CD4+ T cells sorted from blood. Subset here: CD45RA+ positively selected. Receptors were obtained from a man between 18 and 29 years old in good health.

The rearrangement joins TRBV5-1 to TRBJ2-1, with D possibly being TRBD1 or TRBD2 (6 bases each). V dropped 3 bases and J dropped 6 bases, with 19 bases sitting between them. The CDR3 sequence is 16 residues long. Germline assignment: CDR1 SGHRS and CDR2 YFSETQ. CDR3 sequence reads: CASSSGGGGTANEQFF. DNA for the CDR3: TGCGCCAGCAGCTCTGGGGGCGGCGGGACTGCCAATGAGCAGTTCTTC.

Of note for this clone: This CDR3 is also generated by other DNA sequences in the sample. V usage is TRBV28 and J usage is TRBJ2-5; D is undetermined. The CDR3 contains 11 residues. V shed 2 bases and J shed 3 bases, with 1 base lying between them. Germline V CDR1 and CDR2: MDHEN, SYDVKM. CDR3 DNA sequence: TGTGCCAGCAGTTTAAAAGAGACCCAGTACTTC. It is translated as CASSLKETQYF.

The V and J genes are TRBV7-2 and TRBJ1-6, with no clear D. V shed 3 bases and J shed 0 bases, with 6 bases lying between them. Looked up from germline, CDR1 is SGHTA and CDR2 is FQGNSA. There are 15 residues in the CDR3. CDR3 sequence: CASSLRGSYNSPLHF. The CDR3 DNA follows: TGTGCCAGCAGCTTGCGGGGCTCCTATAATTCACCCCTCCACTTT. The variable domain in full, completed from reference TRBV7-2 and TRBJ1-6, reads GAGVSQSPSNKVTEKGKDVELRCDPISGHTALYWYRQSLGQGLEFLIYFQGNSAPDKSGLPSDRFSAERTGGSVSTLTIQRTQQEDSAVYLCASSLRGSYNSPLHFGNGTRLTVT.

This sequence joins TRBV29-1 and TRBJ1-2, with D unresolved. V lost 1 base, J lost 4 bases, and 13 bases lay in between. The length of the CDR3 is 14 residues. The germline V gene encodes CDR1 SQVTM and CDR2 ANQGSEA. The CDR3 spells CSVEALGRSYGYTF. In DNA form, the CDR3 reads TGCAGCGTTGAAGCCCTAGGGAGGTCCTATGGCTACACCTTC.

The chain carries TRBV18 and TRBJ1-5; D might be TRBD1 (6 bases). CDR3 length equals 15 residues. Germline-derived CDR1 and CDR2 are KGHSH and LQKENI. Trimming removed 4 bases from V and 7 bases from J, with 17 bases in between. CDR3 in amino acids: CASSLGRGGWQPQHF. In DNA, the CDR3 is TGTGCCAGCTCACTTGGACGGGGGGGCTGGCAGCCCCAGCATTTT.

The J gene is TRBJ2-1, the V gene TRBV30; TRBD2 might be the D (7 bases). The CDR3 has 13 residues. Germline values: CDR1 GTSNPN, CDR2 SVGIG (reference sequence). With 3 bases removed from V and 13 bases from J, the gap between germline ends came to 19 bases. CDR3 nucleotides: TGTGCCTGGAGCCCGGGGGGCCGGGTGAAACAGTTCTTC. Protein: CAWSPGGRVKQFF.

CDR3 loop: CASSHGGTDTQYF. For the CDR3, the DNA is TGTGCCAGTAGCCATGGCGGCACAGATACGCAGTATTTT. The chain has TRBV19 and TRBJ2-3; D unclear. CDR3 length: 13 residues. Between the trimmed V and J ends, which lost 6 bases and 1 base, there was a span of 8 bases. Germline V gene sequence: CDR1 LNHDA, CDR2 SQIVND (reference sequence).

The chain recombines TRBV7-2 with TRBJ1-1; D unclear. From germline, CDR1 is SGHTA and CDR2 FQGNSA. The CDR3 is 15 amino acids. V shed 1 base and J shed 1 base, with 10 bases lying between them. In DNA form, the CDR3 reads TGTGCCAGCAGCTTAGTGGCGGGTCAGAACACTGAAGCTTTCTTT. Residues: CASSLVAGQNTEAFF.

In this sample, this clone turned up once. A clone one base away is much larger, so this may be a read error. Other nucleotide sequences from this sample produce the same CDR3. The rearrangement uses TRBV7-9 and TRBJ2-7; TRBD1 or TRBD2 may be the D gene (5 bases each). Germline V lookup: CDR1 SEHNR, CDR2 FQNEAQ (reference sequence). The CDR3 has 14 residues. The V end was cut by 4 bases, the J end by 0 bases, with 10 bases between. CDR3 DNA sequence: TGTGCCAGCAGCTCCAGGGACGGCTCCTACGAGCAGTACTTC. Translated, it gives CASSSRDGSYEQYF. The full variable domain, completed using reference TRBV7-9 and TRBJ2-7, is DTGVSQNPRHKITKRGQNVTFRCDPISEHNRLYWYRQTLGQGPEFLTYFQNEAQLEKSRLLSDRFSAERPKGSFSTLEIQRTEQGDSAMYLCASSSRDGSYEQYFGPGTRLTVT.

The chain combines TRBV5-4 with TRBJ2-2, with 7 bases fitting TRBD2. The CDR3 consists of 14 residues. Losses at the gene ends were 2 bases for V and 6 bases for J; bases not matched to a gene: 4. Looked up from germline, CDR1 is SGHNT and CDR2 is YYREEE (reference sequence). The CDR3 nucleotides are TGTGCCAGCAGCTTAGTAGCGGGCGCCGGGGAGCTGTTTTTT. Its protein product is CASSLVAGAGELFF.

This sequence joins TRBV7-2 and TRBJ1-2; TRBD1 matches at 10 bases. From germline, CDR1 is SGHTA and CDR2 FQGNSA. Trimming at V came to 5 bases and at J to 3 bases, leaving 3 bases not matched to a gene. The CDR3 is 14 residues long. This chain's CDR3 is CASSPGTGDYGYTF. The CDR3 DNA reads TGTGCCAGCAGCCCCGGGACAGGGGACTATGGCTACACCTTC.

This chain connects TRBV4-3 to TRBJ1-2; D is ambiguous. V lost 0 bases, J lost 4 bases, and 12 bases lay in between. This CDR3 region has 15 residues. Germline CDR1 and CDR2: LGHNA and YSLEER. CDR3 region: CASSQDTFGGYGYTF. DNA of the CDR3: TGCGCCAGCAGCCAAGATACGTTTGGAGGCTATGGCTACACCTTC.

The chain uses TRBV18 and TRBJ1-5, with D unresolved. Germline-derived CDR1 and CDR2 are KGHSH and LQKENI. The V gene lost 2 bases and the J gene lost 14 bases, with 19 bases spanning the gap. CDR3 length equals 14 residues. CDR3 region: CASSPGNLASPEHF. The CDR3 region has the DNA TGTGCCAGCTCACCAGGGAACCTCGCATCCCCCGAGCATTTT.

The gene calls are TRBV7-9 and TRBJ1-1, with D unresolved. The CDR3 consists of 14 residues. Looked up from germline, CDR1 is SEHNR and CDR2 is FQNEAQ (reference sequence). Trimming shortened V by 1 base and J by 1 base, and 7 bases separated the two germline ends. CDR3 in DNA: TGTGCCAGCAGCTTAGTTGCCAAGAACACTGAAGCTTTCTTT. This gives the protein CASSLVAKNTEAFF.

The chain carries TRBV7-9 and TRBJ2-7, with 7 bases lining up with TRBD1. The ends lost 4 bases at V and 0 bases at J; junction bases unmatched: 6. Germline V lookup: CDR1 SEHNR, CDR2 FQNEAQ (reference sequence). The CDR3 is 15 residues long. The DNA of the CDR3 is TGTGCCAGCAGCTCCACCAGGGGGTCCTCCTACGAGCAGTACTTC. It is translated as CASSSTRGSSYEQYF.

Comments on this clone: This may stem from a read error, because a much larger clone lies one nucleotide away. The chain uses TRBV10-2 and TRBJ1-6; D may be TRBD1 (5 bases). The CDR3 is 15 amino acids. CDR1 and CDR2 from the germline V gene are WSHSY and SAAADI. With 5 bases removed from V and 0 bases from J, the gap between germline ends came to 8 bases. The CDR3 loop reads CASSRQSSYNSPLHF. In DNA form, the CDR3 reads TGCGCCAGCAGTCGACAGAGCTCCTATAATTCACCCCTCCACTTT.

The CDR3 nucleotides read TGTGCCTGGAGTGCGACGCGGGGGGACGGGGTAGATCAGCCCCAGCATTTT. Its protein product is CAWSATRGDGVDQPQHF. The V and J genes are TRBV30 and TRBJ1-5; TRBD1 might be the D (5 bases). Germline-derived CDR1 and CDR2 are GTSNPN and SVGIG (reference sequence). Trimming left V 1 base short and J 5 bases short, with 21 bases between. This CDR3 is built from 17 residues.

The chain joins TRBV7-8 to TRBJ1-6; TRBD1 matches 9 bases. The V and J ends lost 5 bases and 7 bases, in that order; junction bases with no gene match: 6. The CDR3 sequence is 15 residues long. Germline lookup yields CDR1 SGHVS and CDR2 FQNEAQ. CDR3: CASSVGTGNNSPLHF. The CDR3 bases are TGTGCCAGCAGCGTCGGGACAGGGAACAATTCACCCCTCCACTTT.

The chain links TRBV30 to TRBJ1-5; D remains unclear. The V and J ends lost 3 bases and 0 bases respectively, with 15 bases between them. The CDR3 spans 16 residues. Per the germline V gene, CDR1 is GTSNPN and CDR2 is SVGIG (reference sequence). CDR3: CAWSNLLRDSNQPQHF. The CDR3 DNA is TGTGCCTGGAGCAACTTACTTCGAGATAGCAATCAGCCCCAGCATTTT.